This TCR beta chain derives from a study of persistence of HIV-infected CD4 T cells. About this clone: Its target is unknown.

This nonspecific control used anti-CD3/anti-CD28 bead stimulation of CD4+ T cells. Responding CD4+ T cells were sorted by upregulation of both CD40 ligand and CD69. The libraries were made with immunoSEQ version 4 in survey mode. The protocol was immunoSEQ multiplex PCR, while the TCRdb copy is restricted to in-frame clones and leaves out a portion. The sample contains 40,000 or so clones, roughly nine tenths of which appear only once. The origin of this receptor is an adult woman with HIV who was CMV-seropositive. The sample here was CD4+ T cells sorted from PBMCs after 18-hour stimulation, taken from a patient who received antiretroviral therapy.

CDR3 residues: CASSYLQGNTEAFF. In DNA, the CDR3 is TGTGCCAGCAGTTACTTACAGGGGAACACTGAAGCTTTCTTT. The rearrangement joins TRBV6-5 to TRBJ1-1; tentative D call: TRBD1 (6 bases). Trimming shortened V by 1 base and J by 1 base, and 7 bases separated the two germline ends. CDR3 length: 14 residues. Germline V gene lookup returns CDR1 MNHEY and CDR2 SVGAGI.